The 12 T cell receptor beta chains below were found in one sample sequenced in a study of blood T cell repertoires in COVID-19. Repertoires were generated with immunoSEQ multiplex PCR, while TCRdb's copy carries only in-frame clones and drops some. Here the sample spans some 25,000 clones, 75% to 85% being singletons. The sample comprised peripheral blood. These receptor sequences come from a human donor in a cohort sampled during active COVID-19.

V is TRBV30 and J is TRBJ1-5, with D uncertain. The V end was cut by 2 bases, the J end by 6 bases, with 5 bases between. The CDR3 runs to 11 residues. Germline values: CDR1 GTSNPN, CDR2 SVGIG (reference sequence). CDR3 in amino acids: CAWSSGQPQHF. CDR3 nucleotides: TGTGCCTGGAGTTCGGGTCAGCCCCAGCATTTT.

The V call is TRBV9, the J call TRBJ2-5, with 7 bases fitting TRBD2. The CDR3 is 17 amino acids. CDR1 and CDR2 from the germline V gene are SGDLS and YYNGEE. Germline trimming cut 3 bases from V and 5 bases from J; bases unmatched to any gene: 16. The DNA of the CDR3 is TGTGCCAGCAGCGAGGGGACGGGAGGTGGGAGTCGGGAGACCCAGTACTTC. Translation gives CASSEGTGGGSRETQYF. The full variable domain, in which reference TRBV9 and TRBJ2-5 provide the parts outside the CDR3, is DSGVTQTPKHLITATGQRVTLRCSPRSGDLSVYWYQQSLDQGLQFLIQYYNGEERAKGNILERFSAQQFPDLHSELNLSSLELGDSALYFCASSEGTGGGSRETQYFGPGTRLLVL.

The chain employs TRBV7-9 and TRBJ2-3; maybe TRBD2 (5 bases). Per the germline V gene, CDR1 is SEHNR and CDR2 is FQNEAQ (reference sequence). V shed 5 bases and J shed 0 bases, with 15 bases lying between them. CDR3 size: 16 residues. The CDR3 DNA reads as TGTGCCAGCAGCCCGAGGGAGCGGCTTAGCACAGATACGCAGTATTTT. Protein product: CASSPRERLSTDTQYF.

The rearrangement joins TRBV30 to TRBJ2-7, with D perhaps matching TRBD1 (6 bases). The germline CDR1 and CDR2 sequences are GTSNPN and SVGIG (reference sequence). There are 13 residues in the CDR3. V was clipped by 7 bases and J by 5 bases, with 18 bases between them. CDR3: CAYKSQGSDEQYF. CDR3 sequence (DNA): TGTGCCTACAAAAGTCAGGGGTCGGACGAGCAGTACTTC.

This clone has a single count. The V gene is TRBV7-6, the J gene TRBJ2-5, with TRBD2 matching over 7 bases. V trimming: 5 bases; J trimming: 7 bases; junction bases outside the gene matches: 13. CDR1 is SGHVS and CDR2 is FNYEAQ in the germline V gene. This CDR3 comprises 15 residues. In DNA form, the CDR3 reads TGTGCCAGCAGCCCTTCCGCAGCGGGGTCGGCGACCCAGTACTTC. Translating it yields CASSPSAAGSATQYF.

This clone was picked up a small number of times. The CDR3 protein is CASSLEGQGGSPLHF. As DNA, the CDR3 is TGTGCCAGCAGCTTGGAAGGACAGGGGGGTTCACCCCTCCACTTT. The chain uses TRBV5-6 and TRBJ1-6; 10 bases align to TRBD1. CDR1 is SGHDT, CDR2 YYEEEE, per germline. The CDR3 is 15 residues long. The V and J ends lost 0 bases and 9 bases, in that order; junction bases with no gene match: 3.

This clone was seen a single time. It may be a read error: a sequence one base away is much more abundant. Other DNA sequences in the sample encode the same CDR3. The CDR3 sequence: CASSLAGTGGTEAFF. CDR3 bases: TGTGCCAGCAGCTTGGCCGGGACAGGGGGCACTGAAGCTTTCTTT. This chain uses TRBV5-5 with TRBJ1-1; TRBD1 matches at 11 bases. Per germline, CDR1 SGHKS and CDR2 YYEKEE (reference sequence). The CDR3 totals 15 residues. With V trimmed by 0 bases and J by 4 bases, 2 bases remained unmatched.

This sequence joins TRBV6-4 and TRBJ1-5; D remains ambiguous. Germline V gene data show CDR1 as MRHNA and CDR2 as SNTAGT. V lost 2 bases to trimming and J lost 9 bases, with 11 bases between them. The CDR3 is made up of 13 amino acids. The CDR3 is CASSDEAAGPQHF. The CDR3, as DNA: TGTGCCAGCAGTGACGAGGCCGCGGGGCCCCAGCATTTT.

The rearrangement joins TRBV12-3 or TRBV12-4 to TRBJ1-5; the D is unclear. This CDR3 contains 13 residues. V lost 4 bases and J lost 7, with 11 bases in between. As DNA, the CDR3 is TGTGCCAGCAGTTACGAGATGAAACAGCCCCAGCATTTT. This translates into CASSYEMKQPQHF.

For the CDR3, the DNA is TGTGCCAGCAGCTTAGATACGGAGTATTTCTATGGCTACACCTTC. Its translation: CASSLDTEYFYGYTF. The chain employs TRBV7-2 and TRBJ1-2; D is uncertain. Germline values: CDR1 SGHTA, CDR2 FQGNSA. V was shortened by 1 base and J by 4 bases, with 13 bases between the two germline ends. The CDR3 has 15 residues.

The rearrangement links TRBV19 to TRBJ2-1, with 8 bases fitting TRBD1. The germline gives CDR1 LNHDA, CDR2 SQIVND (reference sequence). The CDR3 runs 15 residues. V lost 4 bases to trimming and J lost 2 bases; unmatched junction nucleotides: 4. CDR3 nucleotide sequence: TGTGCCAGTAGTACCCGGGACAGGACCTACAATGAGCAGTTCTTC. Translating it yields CASSTRDRTYNEQFF.

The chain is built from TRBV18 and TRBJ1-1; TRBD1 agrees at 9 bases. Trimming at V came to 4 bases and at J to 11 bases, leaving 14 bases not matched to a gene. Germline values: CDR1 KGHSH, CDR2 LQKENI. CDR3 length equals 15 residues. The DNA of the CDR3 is TGTGCCAGCTCACAGACACAGGGGGCCGATTCGTGGGCTTTCTTT. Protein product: CASSQTQGADSWAFF. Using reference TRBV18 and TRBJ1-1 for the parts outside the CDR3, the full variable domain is NAGVMQNPRHLVRRRGQEARLRCSPMKGHSHVYWYRQLPEEGLKFMVYLQKENIIDESGMPKERFSAEFPKEGPSILRIQQVVRGDSAAYFCASSQTQGADSWAFFGQGTRLTVV.